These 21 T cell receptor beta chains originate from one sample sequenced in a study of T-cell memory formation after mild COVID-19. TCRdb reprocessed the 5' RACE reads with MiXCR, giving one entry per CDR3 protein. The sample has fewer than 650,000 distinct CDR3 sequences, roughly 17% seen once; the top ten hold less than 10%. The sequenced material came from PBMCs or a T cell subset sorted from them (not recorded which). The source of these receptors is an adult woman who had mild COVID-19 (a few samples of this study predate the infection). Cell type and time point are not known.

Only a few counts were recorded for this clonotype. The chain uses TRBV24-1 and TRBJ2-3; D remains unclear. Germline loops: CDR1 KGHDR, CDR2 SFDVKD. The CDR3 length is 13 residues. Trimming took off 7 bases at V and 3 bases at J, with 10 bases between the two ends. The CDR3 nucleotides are TGTGCCACCAGCGCGGCCTGGACAGATACGCAGTATTTT. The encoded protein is CATSAAWTDTQYF.

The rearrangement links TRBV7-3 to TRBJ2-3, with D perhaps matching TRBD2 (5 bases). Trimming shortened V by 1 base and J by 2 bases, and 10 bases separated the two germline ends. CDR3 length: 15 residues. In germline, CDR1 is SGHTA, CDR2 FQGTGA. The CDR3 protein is CASSLNGVLTDTQYF. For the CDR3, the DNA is TGTGCCAGCAGCTTAAACGGGGTCCTCACAGATACGCAGTATTTT.

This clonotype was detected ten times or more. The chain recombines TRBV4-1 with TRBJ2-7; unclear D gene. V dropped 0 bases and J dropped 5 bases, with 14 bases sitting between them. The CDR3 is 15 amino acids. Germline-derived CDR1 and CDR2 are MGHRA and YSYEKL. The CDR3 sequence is CASSQDSWAVDEQYF. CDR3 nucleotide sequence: TGCGCCAGCAGCCAAGACTCGTGGGCAGTTGACGAGCAGTACTTC.

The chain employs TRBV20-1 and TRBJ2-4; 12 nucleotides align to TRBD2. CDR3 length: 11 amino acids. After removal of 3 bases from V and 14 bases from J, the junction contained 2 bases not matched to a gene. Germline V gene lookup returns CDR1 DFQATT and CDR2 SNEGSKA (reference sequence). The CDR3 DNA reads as TGCAGTGCTAGCCGACTAGCGGGGGAGTACTTC. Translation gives CSASRLAGEYF.

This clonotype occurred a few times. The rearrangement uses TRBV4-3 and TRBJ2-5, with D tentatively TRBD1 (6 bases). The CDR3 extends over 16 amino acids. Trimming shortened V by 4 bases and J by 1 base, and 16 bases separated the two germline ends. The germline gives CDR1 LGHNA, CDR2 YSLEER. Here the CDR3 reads CASSPHQSGAQETQYF. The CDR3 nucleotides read TGCGCCAGCAGCCCGCACCAGTCAGGGGCCCAAGAGACCCAGTACTTC.

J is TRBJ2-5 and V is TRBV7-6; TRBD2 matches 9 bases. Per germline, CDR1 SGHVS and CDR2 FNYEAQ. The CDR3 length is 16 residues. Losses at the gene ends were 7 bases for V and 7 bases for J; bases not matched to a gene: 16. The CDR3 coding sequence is TGTGCCAGCACCTCTAGCGGGGCGACCACCTCGGGGACCCAGTACTTC. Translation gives CASTSSGATTSGTQYF.

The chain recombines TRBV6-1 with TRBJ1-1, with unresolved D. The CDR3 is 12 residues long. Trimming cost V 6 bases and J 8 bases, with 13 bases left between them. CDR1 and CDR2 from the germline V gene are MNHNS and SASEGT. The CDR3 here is CASRPVSGEAFF. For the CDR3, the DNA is TGTGCCAGCAGACCCGTTTCGGGGGAAGCTTTCTTT.

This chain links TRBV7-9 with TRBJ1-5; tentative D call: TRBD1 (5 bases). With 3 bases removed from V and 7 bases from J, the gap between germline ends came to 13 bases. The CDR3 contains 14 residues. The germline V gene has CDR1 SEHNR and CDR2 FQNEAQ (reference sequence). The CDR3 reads CASSFGGESQPQHF. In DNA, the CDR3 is TGTGCCAGCAGCTTCGGGGGGGAAAGCCAGCCCCAGCATTTT. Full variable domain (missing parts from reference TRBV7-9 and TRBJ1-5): DTGVSQNPRHKITKRGQNVTFRCDPISEHNRLYWYRQTLGQGPEFLTYFQNEAQLEKSRLLSDRFSAERPKGSFSTLEIQRTEQGDSAMYLCASSFGGESQPQHFGDGTRLSIL.

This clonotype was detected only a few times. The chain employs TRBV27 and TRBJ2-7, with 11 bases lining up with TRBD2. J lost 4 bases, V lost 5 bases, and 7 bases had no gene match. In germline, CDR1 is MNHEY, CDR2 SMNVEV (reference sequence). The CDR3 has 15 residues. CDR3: CASSISGGVRYEQYF. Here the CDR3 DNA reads TGTGCCAGCAGTATTAGCGGGGGGGTTCGGTACGAGCAGTACTTC.

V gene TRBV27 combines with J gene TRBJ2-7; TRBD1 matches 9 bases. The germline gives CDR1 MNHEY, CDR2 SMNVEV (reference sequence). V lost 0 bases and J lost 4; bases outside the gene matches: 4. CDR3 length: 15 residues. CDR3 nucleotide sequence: TGTGCCAGCAGTTTATCTGGGACAGGGATGTACGAGCAGTACTTC. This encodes CASSLSGTGMYEQYF.

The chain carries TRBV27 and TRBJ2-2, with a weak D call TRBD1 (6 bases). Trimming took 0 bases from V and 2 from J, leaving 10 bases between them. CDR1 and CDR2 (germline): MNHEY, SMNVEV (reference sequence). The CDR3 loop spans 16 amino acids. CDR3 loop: CASSLSGQLNTGELFF. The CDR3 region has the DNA TGTGCCAGCAGTTTATCCGGACAGTTAAACACCGGGGAGCTGTTTTTT.

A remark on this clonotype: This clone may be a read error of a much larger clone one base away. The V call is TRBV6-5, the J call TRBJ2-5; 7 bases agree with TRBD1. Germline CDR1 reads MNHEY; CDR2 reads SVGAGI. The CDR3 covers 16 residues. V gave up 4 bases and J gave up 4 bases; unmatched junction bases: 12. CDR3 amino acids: CASSSGTGRGRETQYF. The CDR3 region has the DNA TGTGCCAGCAGTTCCGGGACCGGCAGGGGGAGAGAGACCCAGTACTTC.

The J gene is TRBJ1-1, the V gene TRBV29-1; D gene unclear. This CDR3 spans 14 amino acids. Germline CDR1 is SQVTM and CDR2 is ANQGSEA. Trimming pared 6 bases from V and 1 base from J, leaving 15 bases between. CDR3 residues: CSVRPTITNTEAFF. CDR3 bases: TGCAGCGTCCGACCGACGATAACGAACACTGAAGCTTTCTTT.

The CDR3, as DNA: TGTGCCAGCAGTGAAAGAGTCGGGACAGGGAGCGGTCAGCCCCAGCATTTT. It translates to CASSERVGTGSGQPQHF. The chain combines TRBV2 with TRBJ1-5, with 9 bases that match TRBD1. J was trimmed by 6 bases and V by 2 bases; bases with no gene match: 11. Germline V CDR1 and CDR2: SNHLY, FYNNEI. The CDR3 spans 17 residues.

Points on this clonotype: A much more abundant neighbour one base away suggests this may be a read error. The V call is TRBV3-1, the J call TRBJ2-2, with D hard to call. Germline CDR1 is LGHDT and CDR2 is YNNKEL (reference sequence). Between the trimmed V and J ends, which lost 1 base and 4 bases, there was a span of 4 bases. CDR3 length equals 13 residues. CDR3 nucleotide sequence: TGTGCCAGCAGCCAAGGGATCACCGGGGAGCTGTTTTTT. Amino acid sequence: CASSQGITGELFF.

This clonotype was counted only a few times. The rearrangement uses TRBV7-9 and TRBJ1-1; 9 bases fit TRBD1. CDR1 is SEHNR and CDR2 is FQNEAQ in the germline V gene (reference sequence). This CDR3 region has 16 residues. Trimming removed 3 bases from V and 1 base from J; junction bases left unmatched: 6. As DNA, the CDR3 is TGTGCCAGCAGCTTGGCACAGGGGGCAAGGAACACTGAAGCTTTCTTT. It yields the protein CASSLAQGARNTEAFF.

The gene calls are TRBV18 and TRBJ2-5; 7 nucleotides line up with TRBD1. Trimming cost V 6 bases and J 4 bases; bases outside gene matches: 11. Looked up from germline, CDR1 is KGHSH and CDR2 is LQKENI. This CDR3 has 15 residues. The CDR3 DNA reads TGTGCCAGCTCTCCCCGACAGGGTGGTGGAGAGACCCAGTACTTC. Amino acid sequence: CASSPRQGGGETQYF.

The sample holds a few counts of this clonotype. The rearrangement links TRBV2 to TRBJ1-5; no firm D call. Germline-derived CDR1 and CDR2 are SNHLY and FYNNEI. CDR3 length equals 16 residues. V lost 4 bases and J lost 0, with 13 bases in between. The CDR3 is CASSGSTAYSNQPQHF. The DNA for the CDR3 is TGTGCCAGCAGTGGAAGCACAGCATATAGCAATCAGCCCCAGCATTTT.

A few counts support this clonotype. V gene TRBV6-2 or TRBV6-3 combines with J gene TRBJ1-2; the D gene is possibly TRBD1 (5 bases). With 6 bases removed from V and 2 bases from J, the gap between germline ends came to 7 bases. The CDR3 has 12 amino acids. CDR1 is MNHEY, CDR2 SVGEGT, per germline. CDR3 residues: CASRTVNYGYTF. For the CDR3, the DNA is TGTGCCAGCAGGACAGTGAACTATGGCTACACCTTC.

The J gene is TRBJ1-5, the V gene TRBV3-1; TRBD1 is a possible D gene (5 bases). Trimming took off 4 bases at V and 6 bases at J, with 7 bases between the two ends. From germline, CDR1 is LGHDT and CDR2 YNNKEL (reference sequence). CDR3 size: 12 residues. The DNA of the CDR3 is TGTGCCAGCAGCCGGGGGATTCAGCCCCAGCATTTT. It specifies CASSRGIQPQHF. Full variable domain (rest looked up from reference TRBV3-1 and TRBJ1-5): DTAVSQTPKYLVTQMGNDKSIKCEQNLGHDTMYWYKQDSKKFLKIMFSYNNKELIINETVPNRFSPKSPDKAHLNLHINSLELGDSAVYFCASSRGIQPQHFGDGTRLSIL.

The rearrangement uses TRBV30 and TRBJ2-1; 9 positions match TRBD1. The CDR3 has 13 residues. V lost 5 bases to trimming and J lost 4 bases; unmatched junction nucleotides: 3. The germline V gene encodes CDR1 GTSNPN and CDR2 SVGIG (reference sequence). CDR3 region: CAWDRGGYNEQFF. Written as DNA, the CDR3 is TGTGCCTGGGACAGGGGGGGTTACAATGAGCAGTTCTTC.